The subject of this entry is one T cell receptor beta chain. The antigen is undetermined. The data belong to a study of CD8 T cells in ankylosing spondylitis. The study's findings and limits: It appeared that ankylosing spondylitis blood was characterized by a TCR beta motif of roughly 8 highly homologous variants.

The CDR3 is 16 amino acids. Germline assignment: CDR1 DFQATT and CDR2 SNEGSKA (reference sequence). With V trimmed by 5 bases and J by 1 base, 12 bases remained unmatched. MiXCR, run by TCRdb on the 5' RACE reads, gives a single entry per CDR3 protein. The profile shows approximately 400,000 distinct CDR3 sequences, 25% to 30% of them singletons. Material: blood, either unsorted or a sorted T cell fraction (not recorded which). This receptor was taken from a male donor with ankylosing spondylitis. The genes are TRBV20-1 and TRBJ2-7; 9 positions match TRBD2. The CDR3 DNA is TGCAGTGCTTCTGGGAGGGTAGCGGGAGTTTCCTACGAGCAGTACTTC. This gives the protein CSASGRVAGVSYEQYF.